The following is a T cell receptor beta chain sequence with its context. It has no known antigen specificity. Qualities for individual bases were not recorded, and no much larger clone is one base off. Other nucleotide sequences in the sample specify the same CDR3. The donors were healthy, HIV-negative adults who had no recently reported acute infections or vaccinations. Every donor was a Caucasian adult living in Nashville, Tennessee, USA. CD4+ T cells were enriched through magnetic negative selection, after which naive cells were positively selected on CD45RA and the remaining negative fraction served as the memory subset. After blood collection by leukapheresis, PBMCs were isolated using Ficoll-Histopaque density gradient centrifugation and then cryopreserved in the vapor phase of liquid nitrogen. Analytical flow cytometry was used to check the purity and quantity of every magnetically sorted T cell population. Genomic DNA was isolated from each sorted fraction and quantified by UV absorbance on a Nanodrop 2000c.

The data stem from a study of shared clonotypes between healthy human individuals (dated by TCRdb to 2020 to 2022). A note on the overall study: The cohort included three men and a couple of women between 18 and 49 years of age. For each donor, CD4 naive and CD4 memory were each run on three plates, CD8 naive on two plates, and CD8 memory on one plate. To estimate repertoire size and how much clonotype sharing occurs between individuals, the study deeply sequenced the blood TCR repertoires of several healthy adults. Different laboratories and diverse techniques were used to prepare libraries and sequence TCR repertoires, to increase sequencing depth and limit assay-specific biases. Between about 0.85 and 8.9 billion PBMCs per donor were obtained by leukapheresis.

Results the study describes overall, beyond this receptor: Compared with non-shared clonotypes, the clonotypes found in all four sorted-subset donors had higher generation probabilities. Sampling was restricted to blood, and TCR repertoires in tissues likely differ from the TCR repertoires found in blood. Naive subsets generally had larger estimated clonotype richness than memory subsets did. Rarefaction of sorted-subset datasets indicated incomplete sequencing despite the large sequencing depth. About 5% of naive CD4, roughly 3.5% of naive CD8, 2.3% of memory CD4, and approximately 0.39% of memory CD8 clonotypes were shared across several donors. Pairwise subsampling led to the expectation that sequencing depth would affect the degree of clonotype sharing among donors. Because the study included a small number of donors, the genetic and exposure-history diversity represented was limited.

Using the deep immunoSEQ assay, TCR CDR3 regions were amplified from genomic DNA by multiplex PCR. Extracted genomic DNA from each cell subset was distributed evenly across all wells of several immunoSEQ 96-well plates, and each plate was treated as a replicate. For sorted subsets, around 200 ng genomic DNA, equal to tens of thousands of T cell genomes, was loaded into each replicate PCR. Purified libraries were measured with a Qubit 3.0 fluorometer, size-checked on a Bioanalyzer 2100, and measured again with the KAPA Library Quantification kit. A separate single-read 150-cycle Illumina NextSeq 550 flow cell was used to sequence each immunoSEQ 96-well plate. In the original analysis: The immunoSEQ output contained only junctional sequences without quality scores, so filtering could not match that applied to full-length reads. To assign V/J genes and CDR3, sequences were annotated against IMGT germline references using PyIR, a Python wrapper for IgBLAST v1.9. Reads with weak V/J assignments (E-value above 1e-6), missing CDR3, stop codons, out-of-frame junctions, or ambiguous translated residues were removed. V3J clonotypes were defined as sequences sharing the same inferred V gene, J gene, and CDR3 amino acid sequence. The percentage overlap between two repertoires was calculated by dividing the number of shared unique clonotypes by the size of the smaller repertoire. RTK rarefaction, the Chao1 estimator, and Recon v2.1 estimates of unobserved clonotypes were used to assess repertoire richness. Generation probabilities were computed with OLGA for all TCRbeta clonotypes obtained by the gDNA method from four donors. TCRdb mirrors the immuneACCESS table, restricted to in-frame sequences. Some clones are absent from its copies; in checked studies, under half trace to an unresolved V gene, and the reason for the others is unknown. V, J and clone size derive from that table, while D and trimming were established from the DNA sequence. The sample records roughly 1 million clones, about 70% of which are singletons. Of the sample, around 1.5% falls within the top ten clones.

V is shortened by 4 bases, J by 4 bases, and the region joining them spans 6 bases. The CDR3 starts with the cysteine, ends with the phenylalanine, and has 12 residues. The entry retains the CDR3 DNA only, 36 bases that are in frame from base 1. According to the germline V gene (reference sequence), CDR1 reads MNHNY and CDR2 reads SVGAGI. This clonotype was sampled from a man aged 18 to 29 in good health. Sequenced sample: memory CD4+ T cells sorted from blood. The sample's cell subset or site label is to be understood as: CD45RA-negative fraction. The sequence links TRBV6-6 to TRBJ2-3; the D gene assignment is ambiguous. For the CDR3, the sequence is CASSFVSDTQYF. The nucleotide sequence is given as TGTGCCAGCAGTTTCGTGTCAGATACGCAGTATTTT.